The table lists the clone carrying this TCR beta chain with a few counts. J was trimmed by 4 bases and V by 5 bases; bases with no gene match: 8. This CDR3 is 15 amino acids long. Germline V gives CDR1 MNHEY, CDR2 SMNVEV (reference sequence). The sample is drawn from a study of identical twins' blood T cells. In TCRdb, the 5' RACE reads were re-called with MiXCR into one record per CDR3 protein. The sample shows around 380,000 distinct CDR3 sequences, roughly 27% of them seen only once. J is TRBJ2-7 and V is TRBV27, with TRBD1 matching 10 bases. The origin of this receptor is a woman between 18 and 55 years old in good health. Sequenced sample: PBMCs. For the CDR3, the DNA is TGTGCCAGCAGTGAAGCCGGGACAGGGGATTACGAGCAGTACTTC. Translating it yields CASSEAGTGDYEQYF.